This entry features one TCR beta chain sequence. This CDR3 spans 14 amino acids. CDR1 MNHEY and CDR2 SVGAGI come from the germline V gene. V trimming: 8 bases; J trimming: 7 bases; junction bases outside the gene matches: 8. This record belongs to a study of blood T cell repertoires in COVID-19. For the study at large: Acute and convalescent COVID-19 samples came from the United States, Italy and Spain. Nucleic acid was either cDNA or gDNA, and it came from T cells, B-cell-depleted T cells, or PBMCs.

Repertoires were generated with immunoSEQ multiplex PCR, while TCRdb's copy carries only in-frame clones and drops some. The profile covers around 270,000 clones, with approximately 90% appearing a single time and roughly 4% taken by the ten largest. V is TRBV6-5 and J is TRBJ1-2; 12 nucleotides match TRBD1. This clonotype originated in a man in his sixties who had recovered from COVID-19. Sequencing was carried out using peripheral blood. CDR3 in amino acids: CASSGQGAFSGYTF. In nucleotides, the CDR3 is TGTGCCAGCTCGGGACAGGGGGCGTTTTCTGGCTACACCTTC.